This entry is about one T cell receptor (beta chain). The data were obtained in a study of blood T cell repertoires in COVID-19. At the level of the study: COVID-19 samples collected from the United States, Italy and Spain covered acute and convalescent phases. T cells, B-cell-depleted T cells, or PBMCs provided the cDNA or gDNA that served as material.

As processed by the authors: The assay estimated nucleated cells by amplifying reference gene primers. Profiled with immunoSEQ multiplex PCR; TCRdb holds only in-frame clones, not every one. V, J and clone size reflect that table, while D and trimming were determined from the DNA. The data show 330,000 or so clones, roughly 90% seen once. Followed over time, Seattle patients had been enrolled while infection was active. Trimming removed 3 bases from V and 5 bases from J, with 8 bases in between. Germline V gives CDR1 SGHRS, CDR2 YFSETQ. The CDR3 runs 13 residues. Sample: peripheral blood. The receptor was derived from a man aged 25-45 years with COVID-19, enrolled during active disease. The genes are TRBV5-1 and TRBJ2-2, with D possibly matching TRBD1 (5 bases). This CDR3 reads CASSSGQTGELFF. In DNA, the CDR3 is TGCGCCAGCAGCTCAGGACAAACCGGGGAGCTGTTTTTT. Together with reference TRBV5-1 and TRBJ2-2, the CDR3 gives the full variable domain: KAGVTQTPRYLIKTRGQQVTLSCSPISGHRSVSWYQQTPGQGLQFLFEYFSETQRNKGNFPGRFSGRQFSNSRSEMNVSTLELGDSALYLCASSSGQTGELFFGEGSRLTVL.